These T cell receptor beta chains were read from a single sample in a study of blood T cell repertoires in COVID-19. Some clones are missing from TCRdb's copy, which holds only in-frame ones; the method was immunoSEQ multiplex PCR. The sample includes around 250,000 clones, 86% of them seen just once. The specimen was peripheral blood. Receptors originate from a man younger than 35 with active or convalescent COVID-19. Both conserved end residues are part of each CDR3. The order of the fields is clone size, J gene, D gene, V gene, CDR3 length, CDR3 DNA, CDR3 protein. D genes are given only for firm matches. Size values are once, few and many counts, or a class for expanded clones, and some rows have none.

size: .; J: TRBJ2-7; D: .; V: TRBV30; length: 12; DNA: TGTGCCTGGAGTGTGGCCAGCTACGAGCAGTACTTC; CDR3: CAWSVASYEQYF
size: .; J: TRBJ1-6; D: .; V: TRBV12-3/TRBV12-4; length: 12; DNA: TGTGCCAGCAGTTTACTATCGGCACCCCTCCACTTT; CDR3: CASSLLSAPLHF
size: .; J: TRBJ1-6; D: TRBD1; V: TRBV11-2; length: 15; DNA: TGTGCCAGCAGCTCTTCCGGGACAGTTAATTCACCCCTCCACTTT; CDR3: CASSSSGTVNSPLHF
size: .; J: TRBJ1-6; D: .; V: TRBV12-3/TRBV12-4; length: 13; DNA: TGTGCCAGCAGTTTAGGAGAGGGCTCACCCCTCCACTTT; CDR3: CASSLGEGSPLHF
size: .; J: TRBJ1-2; D: .; V: TRBV19; length: 15; DNA: TGTGCCAGTAGTATATCAGGGCGGGGTAACTATGGCTACACCTTC; CDR3: CASSISGRGNYGYTF
size: few; J: TRBJ1-1; D: TRBD1; V: TRBV16; length: 13; DNA: TGTGCCAGCAGCCAATCGTTAGGCAGGGGGACTTTCTTT; CDR3: CASSQSLGRGTFF
size: .; J: TRBJ2-7; D: TRBD2; V: TRBV2; length: 16; DNA: TGTGCCAGCAGTGAACAGGGACTAGCGGGCGCCTACGAGCAGTACTTC; CDR3: CASSEQGLAGAYEQYF
size: .; J: TRBJ2-3; D: .; V: TRBV6-2/TRBV6-3; length: 14; DNA: TGTGCCAGCAGTTACAGGCGGGGCACAGATACGCAGTATTTT; CDR3: CASSYRRGTDTQYF
size: .; J: TRBJ2-7; D: .; V: TRBV6-5; length: 12; DNA: TGTGCCAGCAGTTACTCGCCAGACGAGCAGTACTTC; CDR3: CASSYSPDEQYF
size: .; J: TRBJ1-1; D: .; V: TRBV9; length: 15; DNA: TGTGCCAGCAGCGTGGCGGGGTGGTCGAACACTGAAGCTTTCTTT; CDR3: CASSVAGWSNTEAFF
size: .; J: TRBJ2-3; D: TRBD1; V: TRBV6-1; length: 15; DNA: TGTGCCAGCAGTGAAAGGGGACAGGGACGGGATACGCAGTATTTT; CDR3: CASSERGQGRDTQYF
size: .; J: TRBJ1-6; D: .; V: TRBV28; length: 13; DNA: TGTGCCAGCAAACCGGGAACTTACTCACCCCTCCACTTT; CDR3: CASKPGTYSPLHF
size: .; J: TRBJ2-7; D: .; V: TRBV7-4; length: 16; DNA: TGTGCCAGCATCAAATTCCGTCGGGACACTACCTACGAGCAGTACTTC; CDR3: CASIKFRRDTTYEQYF
size: few; J: TRBJ1-5; D: .; V: TRBV6-5; length: 15; DNA: TGTGCCAGCACCCGGGGGGGAGAGACCAATCAGCCCCAGCATTTT; CDR3: CASTRGGETNQPQHF
size: .; J: TRBJ2-1; D: .; V: TRBV11-2; length: 13; DNA: TGTGCCAGCAGCTTAGGGACTAACAATGAGCAGTTCTTC; CDR3: CASSLGTNNEQFF
size: .; J: TRBJ1-2; D: TRBD1; V: TRBV2; length: 15; DNA: TGTGCCAGCAGTGAATTTCGGGACAGAATCCATGGCTACACCTTC; CDR3: CASSEFRDRIHGYTF
size: .; J: TRBJ2-3; D: TRBD2; V: TRBV13; length: 15; DNA: TGTGCCAGCAGCTCTAGCGGGGGGTTCGGAGATACGCAGTATTTT; CDR3: CASSSSGGFGDTQYF
size: .; J: TRBJ2-7; D: .; V: TRBV14; length: 13; DNA: TGTGCCAGCGGGGTGACGACAGGCTACGAGCAGTACTTC; CDR3: CASGVTTGYEQYF
size: .; J: TRBJ2-5; D: .; V: TRBV6-5; length: 13; DNA: TGTGCCAGCACTCGTCAGGGTTCGCAGACCCAGTACTTC; CDR3: CASTRQGSQTQYF
size: .; J: TRBJ1-5; D: TRBD1; V: TRBV19; length: 13; DNA: TGTGCCAGTAGTCGGACAGGGGAACAGCCCCAGCATTTT; CDR3: CASSRTGEQPQHF
size: .; J: TRBJ2-5; D: .; V: TRBV6-2/TRBV6-3; length: 13; DNA: TGTGCCAGCAGTACCGCGATAAGCGAGACCCAGTACTTC; CDR3: CASSTAISETQYF